This entry concerns a single T cell receptor beta chain. Its specificity is unknown. This specimen comes from a study of response to subunit inactivated influenza vaccine. Study-level points and caveats: With each seasonal influenza vaccination, the authors suggested, few new T cells are recruited.

From the RT-PCR reads, TCRdb called clonotypes with MiXCR, one entry per CDR3 protein. The sample yields about 160,000 distinct CDR3 sequences, about 10% seen once. The source material was CD8+ T cells sorted from PBMCs, sampled less than 25 months after vaccination. The clonotype originates from a man between 50 and 75 years old who received an inactivated influenza vaccine.

Here the CDR3 reads CASSYSSLRATPYEQYF. The CDR3 DNA reads as TGTGCCAGCAGTTACTCGAGTCTCCGGGCGACACCCTACGAGCAGTACTTC. The chain combines TRBV6-5 with TRBJ2-7; unclear D gene. V lost 0 bases and J lost 2, with 17 bases in between. The CDR3 is 17 residues long. Germline V gene sequence: CDR1 MNHEY, CDR2 SVGAGI.